This T cell receptor (beta chain) appears in the sequencing data of a study of blood T cell repertoires in COVID-19. The repertoire was sequenced with immunoSEQ multiplex PCR; TCRdb's copy has only in-frame clones and lacks some. This table holds a few hundred thousand clones, more than 70% found once. CDR3 length equals 15 residues. Germline V gene data show CDR1 as LGHDT and CDR2 as YNNKEL (reference sequence). V shed 4 bases and J 6 bases; nucleotides not matched to a gene: 5. Sequencing was done on a sample of peripheral blood. The receptor's source is a woman of 80 years or more with acute or convalescent COVID-19. V and J are TRBV3-1 (or the pseudogene TRBV3-2) and TRBJ1-5, with 11 bases fitting TRBD1. The CDR3 bases are TGTGCCAGCAGCCCCGGGACAGGGGGGGGTCAGCCCCAGCATTTT. It codes for CASSPGTGGGQPQHF.